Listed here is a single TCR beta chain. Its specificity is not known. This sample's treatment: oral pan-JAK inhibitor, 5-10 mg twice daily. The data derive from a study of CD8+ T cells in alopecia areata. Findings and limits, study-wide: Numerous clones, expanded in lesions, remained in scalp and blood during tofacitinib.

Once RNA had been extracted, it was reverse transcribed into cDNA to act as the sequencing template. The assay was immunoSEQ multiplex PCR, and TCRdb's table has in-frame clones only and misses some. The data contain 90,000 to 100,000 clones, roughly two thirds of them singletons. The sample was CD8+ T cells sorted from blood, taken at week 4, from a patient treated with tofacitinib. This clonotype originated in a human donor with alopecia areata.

CDR3: CATSRGIAGGPYNEQFF. Written as DNA, the CDR3 is TGTGCCACCAGCAGAGGAATAGCGGGAGGACCCTACAATGAGCAGTTCTTC. The chain combines TRBV15 with TRBJ2-1, with 10 bases identical to TRBD2. Unmatched junction bases numbered 5, after V lost 1 base and J lost 2 bases. This CDR3 is built from 17 residues. Germline V gene lookup returns CDR1 LNHNV and CDR2 YYDKDF (reference sequence).